These 17 T cell receptor beta chains were all obtained from the same sample, sequenced in a study of blood T cells in healthy people across ages. Primed by a sample-barcoded 5' primer and a J-beta primer mix, a second PCR proceeded for about 6 to 12 cycles. Using its own MiXCR run on the 5' RACE reads, TCRdb lists one record per CDR3 protein. Of fewer than 1.5 million distinct CDR3 sequences detected, 40% to 50% appear once; the ten largest clones hold 7.9%. Sequencing used blood. These receptors all stem from a woman aged 18 to 35 in good health.

This clonotype was observed a few times. This chain connects TRBV4-1 to TRBJ2-7; 7 nucleotides match TRBD1. The trim removed 3 bases at V and 1 base at J, leaving 6 bases unmatched. The germline V gene encodes CDR1 MGHRA and CDR2 YSYEKL. This CDR3 is 15 amino acids long. The CDR3 here is CASSHRQGLSYEQYF. The CDR3 DNA reads as TGCGCCAGCAGCCATAGACAGGGATTGTCCTACGAGCAGTACTTC.

V and J are TRBV10-3 and TRBJ1-3; D is unclear. From germline, CDR1 is ENHRY and CDR2 SYGVKD. Trimming cost V 4 bases and J 0 bases, with 7 bases left between them. CDR3 length: 14 residues. The CDR3 DNA reads as TGTGCCATCAGTGGGGATTCCTCTGGAAACACCATATATTTT. It is translated as CAISGDSSGNTIYF.

This clonotype was seen only a few times. The rearrangement links TRBV20-1 to TRBJ1-2; D perhaps matches TRBD1 (6 bases). The CDR3 runs to 14 residues. Germline lookup yields CDR1 DFQATT and CDR2 SNEGSKA (reference sequence). V lost 5 bases and J 4 bases, leaving 17 bases between the germline ends. In nucleotides, the CDR3 is TGCAGTGCTTCACGAGCAGGGGATGGCTATGGCTACACCTTC. It specifies CSASRAGDGYGYTF.

The gene calls are TRBV27 and TRBJ1-4; D gene uncertain. Germline V gene sequence: CDR1 MNHEY, CDR2 SMNVEV (reference sequence). Trimming stripped 5 bases from V and 3 bases from J, with 10 bases between. CDR3 length: 14 residues. The CDR3 here is CASSPGRANEKLFF. CDR3 sequence (DNA): TGTGCCAGCAGTCCGGGGAGGGCTAATGAAAAACTGTTTTTT.

This clonotype came up a few times. This chain uses TRBV4-1 with TRBJ1-2, with TRBD1 as a possible D gene (5 bases). V was pared by 1 base and J by 3 bases, with 18 bases between. In germline, CDR1 is MGHRA, CDR2 YSYEKL. There are 17 residues in the CDR3. DNA for the CDR3: TGCGCCAGCAGCCAAGGGGACGGATCAGTGACTTACTATGGCTACACCTTC. This encodes CASSQGDGSVTYYGYTF.

This chain joins TRBV2 and TRBJ1-5, with TRBD1 as a possible D gene (6 bases). The V end lost 4 bases, the J end lost 5 bases, and 12 bases lay between the germline ends. Germline-derived CDR1 and CDR2 are SNHLY and FYNNEI. The CDR3 totals 14 residues. The CDR3 region has the DNA TGTGCCAGCAGTGGAACAGGGCGAGATCAGCCCCAGCATTTT. Amino acid sequence: CASSGTGRDQPQHF.

This clonotype was seen a handful of times. The chain couples TRBV20-1 to TRBJ2-7, with 9 bases aligning to TRBD2. Germline V gene data show CDR1 as DFQATT and CDR2 as SNEGSKA (reference sequence). The CDR3 is made up of 13 amino acids. V lost 8 bases, J lost 0 bases, and 5 bases stayed unmatched. This CDR3 is CSSSGGHSYEQYF. DNA of the CDR3: TGCAGTTCCAGCGGGGGGCACTCCTACGAGCAGTACTTC.

About this clonotype: A much larger clone lies one base from this, so it may be a read error. The V gene is TRBV4-2, the J gene TRBJ2-7; possibly TRBD2 for D (6 bases). Germline CDR1 and CDR2: LGHNA and YNFKEQ. The CDR3 consists of 16 residues. CDR3 sequence: CTSSQEPSGYSYEQYF. In DNA, the CDR3 is TGTACCAGCAGCCAAGAGCCCAGCGGGTACTCCTACGAGCAGTACTTC.

This clonotype showed up many times. The genes are TRBV20-1 and TRBJ2-1; D ambiguous. The CDR3 covers 13 residues. V was pared by 2 bases and J by 3 bases, with 8 bases between. The germline V gene has CDR1 DFQATT and CDR2 SNEGSKA (reference sequence). The chain's CDR3 is CSARRSDYNEQFF. The CDR3, as DNA: TGCAGTGCTAGAAGGTCCGACTACAATGAGCAGTTCTTC.

The genes are TRBV30 and TRBJ1-2; no clear D gene. The CDR3 has 11 amino acids. V shed 3 bases and J shed 4 bases, with 6 bases lying between them. Germline V gene sequence: CDR1 GTSNPN, CDR2 SVGIG (reference sequence). The CDR3: CAWRTTYGYTF. Here the CDR3 DNA reads TGTGCCTGGAGGACCACCTATGGCTACACCTTC.

This clonotype was observed many times. The V gene is TRBV29-1, the J gene TRBJ2-1; TRBD2 agrees at 8 bases. The J segment lost 7 bases and the V segment lost 1 base, leaving 3 bases of the junction unmatched. Looked up from germline, CDR1 is SQVTM and CDR2 is ANQGSEA. The CDR3 consists of 13 residues. The CDR3 region has the DNA TGCAGCGTTGAAGCGGGAGGGACAAATGAGCAGTTCTTC. Protein product: CSVEAGGTNEQFF.

In this sample, this clonotype turned up a few times. V is TRBV12-3 or TRBV12-4 and J is TRBJ2-7, with 9 bases fitting TRBD2. The CDR3 totals 15 residues. V trimming: 5 bases; J trimming: 7 bases; junction bases outside the gene matches: 12. The CDR3 region is CASSPSGTSYNEQYF. Here the CDR3 DNA reads TGTGCCAGCAGTCCTAGCGGGACTTCCTACAATGAGCAGTACTTC.

This clonotype was counted between two and nine times. The rearrangement links TRBV5-1 to TRBJ2-5, with D maybe TRBD1 (5 bases). Germline values: CDR1 SGHRS, CDR2 YFSETQ. V shed 6 bases and J shed 1 base, with 13 bases lying between them. This CDR3 contains 14 residues. CDR3 in DNA: TGCGCCAGCACCCCTTACAGGTTCCAAGAGACCCAGTACTTC. Translated, it gives CASTPYRFQETQYF. The full variable domain, with the rest looked up from reference TRBV5-1 and TRBJ2-5, is KAGVTQTPRYLIKTRGQQVTLSCSPISGHRSVSWYQQTPGQGLQFLFEYFSETQRNKGNFPGRFSGRQFSNSRSEMNVSTLELGDSALYLCASTPYRFQETQYFGPGTRLLVL.

The V and J genes are TRBV7-8 and TRBJ1-1; D perhaps matches TRBD1 (5 bases). The CDR3 has 15 amino acids. The V and J ends lost 0 bases and 3 bases respectively, with 11 bases between them. CDR1 is SGHVS and CDR2 is FQNEAQ in the germline V gene. CDR3 sequence (DNA): TGTGCCAGCAGCTTAGCAGCAGGGTTGGACACTGAAGCTTTCTTT. This gives the protein CASSLAAGLDTEAFF. Full variable domain (outside the CDR3, taken from reference TRBV7-8 and TRBJ1-1): GAGVSQSPRYKVAKRGQDVALRCDPISGHVSLFWYQQALGQGPEFLTYFQNEAQLDKSGLPSDRFFAERPEGSVSTLKIQRTQQEDSAVYLCASSLAAGLDTEAFFGQGTRLTVV.

Of note for this clonotype: At one of its ends the junction is not consistent with the germline gene, which may arise from a read error. The chain uses TRBV7-6 and TRBJ2-1; D may be TRBD1 (5 bases). Germline V gene lookup returns CDR1 SGHVS and CDR2 FNYEAQ. The CDR3 is 18 residues long. CDR3 loop: CASSYRGDPVGNNNEQFF. DNA for the CDR3: TGTGCCAGCAGCTATAGGGGTGACCCGGTCGGCAATAACAATGAACAGTTCTTC.

This clonotype was observed a few times. The chain combines TRBV20-1 with TRBJ2-3; 10 bases are a match to TRBD2. The CDR3 has 17 amino acids. V lost 6 bases and J lost 6; bases outside the gene matches: 18. Germline V lookup: CDR1 DFQATT, CDR2 SNEGSKA (reference sequence). The CDR3 loop reads CSAKRGLAGAWVDTQYF. The CDR3 DNA is TGCAGTGCCAAAAGGGGGCTAGCGGGGGCATGGGTTGATACGCAGTATTTT.

The CDR3 protein is CASSEVSALRNSPLHF. The CDR3 region has the DNA TGTGCCAGCAGTGAAGTTTCGGCCCTAAGGAATTCACCCCTCCACTTT. This chain joins TRBV6-1 and TRBJ1-6; D unresolved. This CDR3 is built from 16 residues. V was clipped by 1 base and J by 7 bases, with 14 bases between them. Germline V lookup: CDR1 MNHNS, CDR2 SASEGT.